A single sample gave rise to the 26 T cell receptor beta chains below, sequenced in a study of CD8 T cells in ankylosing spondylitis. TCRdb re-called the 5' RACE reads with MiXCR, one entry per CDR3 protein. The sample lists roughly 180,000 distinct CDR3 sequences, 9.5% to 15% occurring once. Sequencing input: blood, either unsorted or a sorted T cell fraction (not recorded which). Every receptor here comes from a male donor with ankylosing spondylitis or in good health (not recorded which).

Here the CDR3 reads CASSWPTAQETQYF. The CDR3 DNA follows: TGTGCCAGCAGCTGGCCGACAGCTCAAGAGACCCAGTACTTC. The gene calls are TRBV7-9 and TRBJ2-5, with D possibly being TRBD1 (5 bases). V was clipped by 4 bases and J by 2 bases, with 11 bases between them. Germline V gene data show CDR1 as SEHNR and CDR2 as FQNEAQ (reference sequence). The CDR3 contains 14 residues.

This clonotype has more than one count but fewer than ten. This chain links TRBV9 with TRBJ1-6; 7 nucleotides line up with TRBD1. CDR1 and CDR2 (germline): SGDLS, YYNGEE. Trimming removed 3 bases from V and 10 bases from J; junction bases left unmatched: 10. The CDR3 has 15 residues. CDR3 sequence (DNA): TGTGCCAGCAGCGCCCGACAGGGACTCGGCTCACCCCTCCACTTT. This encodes CASSARQGLGSPLHF.

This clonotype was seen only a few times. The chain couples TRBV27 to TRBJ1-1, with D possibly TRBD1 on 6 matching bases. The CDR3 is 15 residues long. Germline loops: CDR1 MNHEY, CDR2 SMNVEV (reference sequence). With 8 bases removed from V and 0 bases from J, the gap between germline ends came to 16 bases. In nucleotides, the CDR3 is TGTGCCAGCGCACAGGGAGCGATTATGAACACTGAAGCTTTCTTT. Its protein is CASAQGAIMNTEAFF.

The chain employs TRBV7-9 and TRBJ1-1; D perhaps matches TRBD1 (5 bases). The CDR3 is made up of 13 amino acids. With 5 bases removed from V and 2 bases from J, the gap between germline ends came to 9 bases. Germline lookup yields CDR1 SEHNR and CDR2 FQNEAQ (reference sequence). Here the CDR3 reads CASSRGDNTEAFF. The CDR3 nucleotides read TGTGCCAGCAGCCGGGGCGATAACACTGAAGCTTTCTTT.

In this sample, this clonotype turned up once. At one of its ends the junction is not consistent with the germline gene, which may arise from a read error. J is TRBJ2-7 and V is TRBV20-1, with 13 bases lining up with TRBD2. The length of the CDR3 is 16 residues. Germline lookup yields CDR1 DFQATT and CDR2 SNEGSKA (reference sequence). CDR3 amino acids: CCARGPTSGGRYEQYF. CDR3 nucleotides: TGCTGTGCTAGGGGTCCGACTAGCGGGGGGCGGTACGAGCAGTACTTC.

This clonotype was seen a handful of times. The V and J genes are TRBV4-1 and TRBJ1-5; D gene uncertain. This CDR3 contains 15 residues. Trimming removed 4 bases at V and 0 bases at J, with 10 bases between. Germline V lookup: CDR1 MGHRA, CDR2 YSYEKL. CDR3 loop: CASSPNSNSNQPQHF. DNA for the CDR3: TGCGCCAGCAGCCCTAACTCAAATAGCAATCAGCCCCAGCATTTT.

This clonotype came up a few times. For the CDR3, the DNA is TGTGCCAGCAGCGCCCCCAACATGAACACTGAAGCTTTCTTT. Translation: CASSAPNMNTEAFF. The chain recombines TRBV7-9 with TRBJ1-1; D gene uncertain. Trimming took off 5 bases at V and 0 bases at J, with 10 bases between the two ends. Germline V CDR1 and CDR2: SEHNR, FQNEAQ (reference sequence). CDR3 length: 14 residues.

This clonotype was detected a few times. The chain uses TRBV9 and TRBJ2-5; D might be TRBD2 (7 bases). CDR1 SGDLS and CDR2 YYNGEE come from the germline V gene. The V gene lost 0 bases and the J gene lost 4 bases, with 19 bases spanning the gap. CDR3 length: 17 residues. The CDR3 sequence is CASSVARGTIAGETQYF. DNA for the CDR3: TGTGCCAGCAGCGTAGCTAGGGGGACTATTGCGGGAGAGACCCAGTACTTC.

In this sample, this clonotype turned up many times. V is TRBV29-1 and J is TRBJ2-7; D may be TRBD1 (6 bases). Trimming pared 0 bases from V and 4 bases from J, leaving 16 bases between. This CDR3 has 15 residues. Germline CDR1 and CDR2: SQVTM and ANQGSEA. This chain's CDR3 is CSVEDGAGAGYEQYF. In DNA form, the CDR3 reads TGCAGCGTTGAAGATGGAGCAGGGGCGGGTTACGAGCAGTACTTC.

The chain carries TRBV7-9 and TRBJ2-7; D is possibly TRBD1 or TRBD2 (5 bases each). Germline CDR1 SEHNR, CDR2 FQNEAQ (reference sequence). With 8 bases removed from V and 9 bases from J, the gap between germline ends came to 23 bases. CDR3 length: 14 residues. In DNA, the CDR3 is TGTGCCAGCGGCCCTTCCCGGGACCTACGAGCGCAGTACTTC. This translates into CASGPSRDLRAQYF.

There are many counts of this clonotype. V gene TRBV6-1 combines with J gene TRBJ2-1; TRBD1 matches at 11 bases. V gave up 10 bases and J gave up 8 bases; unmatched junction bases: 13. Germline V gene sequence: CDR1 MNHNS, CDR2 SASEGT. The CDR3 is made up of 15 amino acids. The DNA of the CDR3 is TGTGCCACCTCCCCCTGGGGACAGGGGGGCGATGAGCAGTTCTTC. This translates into CATSPWGQGGDEQFF.

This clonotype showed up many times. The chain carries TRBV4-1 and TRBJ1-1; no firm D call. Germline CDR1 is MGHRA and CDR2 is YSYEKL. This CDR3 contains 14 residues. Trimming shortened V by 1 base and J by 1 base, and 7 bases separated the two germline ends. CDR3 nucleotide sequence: TGCGCCAGCAGCCAAGGATACGGGAACACTGAAGCTTTCTTT. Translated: CASSQGYGNTEAFF.

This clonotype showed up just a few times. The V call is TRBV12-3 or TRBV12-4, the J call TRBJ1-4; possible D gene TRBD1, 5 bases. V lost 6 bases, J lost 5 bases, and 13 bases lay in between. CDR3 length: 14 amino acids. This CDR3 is CASSPRGGNEKLFF. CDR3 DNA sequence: TGTGCCAGCAGCCCGAGGGGTGGGAATGAAAAACTGTTTTTT.

The DNA of the CDR3 is TGTGCCAGCAATCACCGAGGTAGGGCCTACGAGCAGTACTTC. Translating it yields CASNHRGRAYEQYF. The J gene is TRBJ2-7, the V gene TRBV6-2 or TRBV6-3; no clear D. Trimming shortened V by 7 bases and J by 2 bases, and 15 bases separated the two germline ends. This CDR3 is 14 amino acids long. The V gene's germline CDR1 is MNHEY and CDR2 SVGEGT.

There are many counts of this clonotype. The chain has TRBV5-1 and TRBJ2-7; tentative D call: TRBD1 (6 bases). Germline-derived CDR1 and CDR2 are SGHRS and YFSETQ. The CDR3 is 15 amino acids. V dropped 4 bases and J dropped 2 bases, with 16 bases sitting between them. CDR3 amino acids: CASSEWTATTYEQYF. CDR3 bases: TGCGCCAGCAGCGAATGGACAGCGACAACCTACGAGCAGTACTTC.

CDR3 DNA sequence: TGTGCCAGCAGTTTACACAGGGGGTACTACACCTTC. Amino acid sequence: CASSLHRGYYTF. The V and J genes are TRBV25-1 and TRBJ1-2; 8 bases are a match to TRBD1. The germline CDR1 and CDR2 sequences are MGHDK and SYGVNS. This CDR3 is built from 12 residues. Trimming at V came to 5 bases and at J to 10 bases, leaving 6 bases not matched to a gene.

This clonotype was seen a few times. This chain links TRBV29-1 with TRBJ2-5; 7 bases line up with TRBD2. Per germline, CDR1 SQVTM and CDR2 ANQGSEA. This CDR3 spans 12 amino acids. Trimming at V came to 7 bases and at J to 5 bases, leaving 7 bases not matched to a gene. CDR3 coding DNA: TGCAGCGGGGAGGGGCTCCCGGAGACCCAGTACTTC. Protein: CSGEGLPETQYF. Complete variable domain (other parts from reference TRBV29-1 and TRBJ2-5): SAVISQKPSRDICQRGTSLTIQCQVDSQVTMMFWYRQQPGQSLTLIATANQGSEATYESGFVIDKFPISRPNLTFSTLTVSNMSPEDSSIYLCSGEGLPETQYFGPGTRLLVL.

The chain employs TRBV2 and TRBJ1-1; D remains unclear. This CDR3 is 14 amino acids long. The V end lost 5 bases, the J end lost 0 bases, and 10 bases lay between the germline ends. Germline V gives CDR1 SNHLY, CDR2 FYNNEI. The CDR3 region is CASSYSRMNTEAFF. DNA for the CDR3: TGTGCCAGCAGTTATAGCAGGATGAACACTGAAGCTTTCTTT.

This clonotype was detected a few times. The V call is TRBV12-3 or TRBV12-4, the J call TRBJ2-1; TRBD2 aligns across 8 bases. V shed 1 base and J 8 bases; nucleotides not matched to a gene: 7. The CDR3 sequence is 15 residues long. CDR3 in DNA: TGTGCCAGCAGTTTAGGGACGGGGGGGGTCGATGAGCAGTTCTTC. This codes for CASSLGTGGVDEQFF.

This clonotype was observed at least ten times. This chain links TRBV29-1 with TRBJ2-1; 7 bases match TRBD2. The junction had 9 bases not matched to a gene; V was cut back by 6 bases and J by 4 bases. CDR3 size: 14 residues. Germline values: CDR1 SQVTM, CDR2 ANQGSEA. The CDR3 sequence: CSVTGTTTYNEQFF. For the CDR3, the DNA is TGCAGCGTCACCGGGACTACCACTTACAATGAGCAGTTCTTC.

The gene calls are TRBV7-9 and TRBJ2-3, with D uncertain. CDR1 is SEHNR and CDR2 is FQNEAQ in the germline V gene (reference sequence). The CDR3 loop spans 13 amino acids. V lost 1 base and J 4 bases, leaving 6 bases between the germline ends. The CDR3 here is CASSLVKADTQYF. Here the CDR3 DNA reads TGTGCCAGCAGCTTAGTAAAGGCAGATACGCAGTATTTT.

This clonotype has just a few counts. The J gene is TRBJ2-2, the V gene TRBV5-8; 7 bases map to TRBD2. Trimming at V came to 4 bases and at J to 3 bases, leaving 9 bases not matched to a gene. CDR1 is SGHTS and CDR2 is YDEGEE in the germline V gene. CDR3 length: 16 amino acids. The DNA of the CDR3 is TGTGCCAGCAGCACGCTCCCTAGCGGCGACACCGGGGAGCTGTTTTTT. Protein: CASSTLPSGDTGELFF.

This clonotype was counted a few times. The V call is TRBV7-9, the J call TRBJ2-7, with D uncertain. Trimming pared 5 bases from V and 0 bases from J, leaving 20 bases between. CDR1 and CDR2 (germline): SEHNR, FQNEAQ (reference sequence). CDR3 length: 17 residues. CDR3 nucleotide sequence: TGTGCCAGCAGCCCGCCTTCACATCCAAGCTTCTCCTACGAGCAGTACTTC. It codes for CASSPPSHPSFSYEQYF. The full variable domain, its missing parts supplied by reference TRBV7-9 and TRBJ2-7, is DTGVSQNPRHKITKRGQNVTFRCDPISEHNRLYWYRQTLGQGPEFLTYFQNEAQLEKSRLLSDRFSAERPKGSFSTLEIQRTEQGDSAMYLCASSPPSHPSFSYEQYFGPGTRLTVT.

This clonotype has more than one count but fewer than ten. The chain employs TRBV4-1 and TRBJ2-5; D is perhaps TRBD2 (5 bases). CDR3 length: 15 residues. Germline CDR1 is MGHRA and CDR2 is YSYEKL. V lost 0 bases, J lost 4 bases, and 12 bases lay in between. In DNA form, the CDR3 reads TGCGCCAGCAGCCAAGAAGAGAGGGATCGAGAGACCCAGTACTTC. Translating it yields CASSQEERDRETQYF.

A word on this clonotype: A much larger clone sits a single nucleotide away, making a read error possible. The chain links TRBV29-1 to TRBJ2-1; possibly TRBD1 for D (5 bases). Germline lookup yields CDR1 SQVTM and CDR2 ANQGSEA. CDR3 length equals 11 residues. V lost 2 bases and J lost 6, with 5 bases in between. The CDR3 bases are TGCAGCGTTGAAAGGGGCAATGAGCAGTTCTTC. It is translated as CSVERGNEQFF.

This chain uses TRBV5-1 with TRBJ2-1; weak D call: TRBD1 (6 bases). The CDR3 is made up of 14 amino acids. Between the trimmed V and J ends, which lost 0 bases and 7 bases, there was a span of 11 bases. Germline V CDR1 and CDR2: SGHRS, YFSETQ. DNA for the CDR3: TGCGCCAGCAGCTTGGAGGGGGTAAGGAATGAGCAGTTCTTC. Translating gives CASSLEGVRNEQFF.